One sample yielded the 15 T cell receptor beta chains listed below, sequenced in a study of blood T cell repertoires in COVID-19. Generated by immunoSEQ multiplex PCR, the TCRdb table keeps only in-frame clones and is missing some. The sample has around 260,000 clones; roughly 90% are singletons. Input material: peripheral blood. These receptors were collected from a man aged 25 to 40 with active or convalescent COVID-19.

The rearrangement links TRBV19 to TRBJ2-1; D is ambiguous. V was shortened by 4 bases and J by 0 bases, with 7 bases between the two germline ends. This CDR3 is built from 14 residues. Looked up from germline, CDR1 is LNHDA and CDR2 is SQIVND (reference sequence). The CDR3 sequence: CASSSGSSYNEQFF. CDR3 sequence (DNA): TGTGCCAGTAGTAGCGGCAGCTCCTACAATGAGCAGTTCTTC. Together with reference TRBV19 and TRBJ2-1, the CDR3 gives the full variable domain: DGGITQSPKYLFRKEGQNVTLSCEQNLNHDAMYWYRQDPGQGLRLIYYSQIVNDFQKGDIAEGYSVSREKKESFPLTVTSAQKNPTAFYLCASSSGSSYNEQFFGPGTRLTVL.

Written as DNA, the CDR3 is TGTGCCAGCAGCGACCCAGGAGAGACCCAGTACTTC. This sequence encodes CASSDPGETQYF. The chain has TRBV6-5 and TRBJ2-5; unclear D gene. The CDR3 loop spans 12 amino acids. V was trimmed by 6 bases and J by 4 bases, leaving 9 bases between them. The V gene's germline CDR1 is MNHEY and CDR2 SVGAGI.

The J gene is TRBJ2-5, the V gene TRBV7-8, with 7 bases aligning to TRBD2. Germline trimming cut 5 bases from V and 2 bases from J; bases unmatched to any gene: 2. Looked up from germline, CDR1 is SGHVS and CDR2 is FQNEAQ. The CDR3 runs to 13 residues. The CDR3 DNA reads as TGTGCCAGCAGCCGGGACTATCAAGAGACCCAGTACTTC. It is translated as CASSRDYQETQYF.

In this sample, this clone turned up once. The gene calls are TRBV7-9 and TRBJ1-2; D ambiguous. V was shortened by 2 bases and J by 8 bases, with 6 bases between the two germline ends. Germline V CDR1 and CDR2: SEHNR, FQNEAQ (reference sequence). The CDR3 is 11 residues long. The DNA of the CDR3 is TGTGCCAGCAGCTTACCCCCAGGCTACACCTTC. This translates into CASSLPPGYTF.

The chain recombines TRBV30 with TRBJ1-3, with TRBD1 as a possible D gene (6 bases). The ends were cut back, 0 bases at V and 3 bases at J, with 18 bases in the middle. The CDR3 extends over 17 amino acids. Germline lookup yields CDR1 GTSNPN and CDR2 SVGIG (reference sequence). This CDR3 reads CAWSVPQQGGIGNTIYF. DNA of the CDR3: TGTGCCTGGAGTGTACCCCAACAGGGAGGGATTGGAAACACCATATATTTT.

The chain employs TRBV21-1 and TRBJ1-1. TRBV21-1 is designated a pseudogene. The CDR3 is 18 residues long. CDR3 bases: TGTGCCAGCAGCAAAAAGACTATGCCAGGCTTGAGGAACACTGAAGCTTTCTTT. Its translation: CASSKKTMPGLRNTEAFF.

The V call is TRBV19, the J call TRBJ1-2, with 8 nucleotides matching TRBD1. V dropped 5 bases and J dropped 0; count of bases not matched to a gene: 8. CDR1 and CDR2 (germline): LNHDA, SQIVND (reference sequence). This CDR3 region has 16 residues. CDR3 residues: CASSLKGQGANYGYTF. The CDR3 DNA sequence: TGTGCCAGTAGTTTAAAAGGACAGGGAGCTAACTATGGCTACACCTTC.

V and J are TRBV4-3 and TRBJ1-2; D call uncertain. The germline V gene encodes CDR1 LGHNA and CDR2 YSLEER. The germline V and J ends were trimmed by 1 base and 4 bases, with 13 bases remaining between them. The CDR3 runs 15 residues. The CDR3: CASSQALMGSYGYTF. CDR3 bases: TGCGCCAGCAGCCAAGCCTTAATGGGGAGCTATGGCTACACCTTC.

V is TRBV7-2 and J is TRBJ2-1, with 7 bases identical to TRBD2. This CDR3 has 16 residues. In germline, CDR1 is SGHTA, CDR2 FQGNSA. J lost 3 bases, V lost 5 bases, and 10 bases had no gene match. This chain's CDR3 is CASSPLGGANYNEQFF. In DNA, the CDR3 is TGTGCCAGCAGCCCCCTGGGAGGGGCGAACTACAATGAGCAGTTCTTC. Complete variable domain (other parts from reference TRBV7-2 and TRBJ2-1): GAGVSQSPSNKVTEKGKDVELRCDPISGHTALYWYRQSLGQGLEFLIYFQGNSAPDKSGLPSDRFSAERTGGSVSTLTIQRTQQEDSAVYLCASSPLGGANYNEQFFGPGTRLTVL.

The chain employs TRBV7-9 and TRBJ2-2, with TRBD2 matching over 8 bases. This CDR3 spans 18 amino acids. The junction had 15 bases not matched to a gene; V was cut back by 5 bases and J by 4 bases. Germline V gives CDR1 SEHNR, CDR2 FQNEAQ (reference sequence). The CDR3 loop is CASSQGGVASGLTGELFF. CDR3 DNA sequence: TGTGCCAGCAGCCAGGGCGGTGTGGCTAGCGGGCTCACCGGGGAGCTGTTTTTT.

The rearrangement links TRBV3-1 (or the pseudogene TRBV3-2) to TRBJ2-7, with 10 bases fitting TRBD2. Trimming removed 4 bases from V and 0 bases from J; junction bases left unmatched: 9. The CDR3 is made up of 17 amino acids. Germline CDR1 and CDR2: LGHDT and YNNKEL (reference sequence). The CDR3 DNA sequence: TGTGCCAGCAGCCCTAACCTCCCTAGCGGGGGCTCCTACGAGCAGTACTTC. Encoded protein: CASSPNLPSGGSYEQYF.

The rearrangement joins TRBV27 to TRBJ1-4; possible D gene TRBD1, 5 bases. Germline V gene sequence: CDR1 MNHEY, CDR2 SMNVEV (reference sequence). CDR3 length equals 14 residues. V was clipped by 5 bases and J by 10 bases, with 17 bases between them. The CDR3 DNA sequence: TGTGCCAGCAGTCCTCAGGGATGGGAGGGAAAACTGTTTTTT. Amino acid sequence: CASSPQGWEGKLFF.

The rearrangement links TRBV6-2 or TRBV6-3 to TRBJ2-1, with 9 bases that match TRBD1. The CDR3 has 15 amino acids. Germline V gene data show CDR1 as MNHEY and CDR2 as SVGEGT. The trim removed 6 bases at V and 3 bases at J, leaving 6 bases unmatched. CDR3 loop: CASSRTGGFYNEQFF. CDR3 sequence (DNA): TGTGCCAGCAGCCGCACAGGGGGCTTCTACAATGAGCAGTTCTTC.

V is TRBV6-5 and J is TRBJ2-5; 10 bases align to TRBD2. V trimming: 5 bases; J trimming: 4 bases; junction bases outside the gene matches: 7. The CDR3 is 15 amino acids. Germline-derived CDR1 and CDR2 are MNHEY and SVGAGI. In DNA, the CDR3 is TGTGCCAGCAGTCGCGTGAGCGGGGGGGGAGAGACCCAGTACTTC. Translating it yields CASSRVSGGGETQYF.

This clone was seen once. The gene calls are TRBV4-1 and TRBJ1-1; 7 bases match TRBD1. Germline CDR1 MGHRA, CDR2 YSYEKL. V lost 3 bases, J lost 0 bases, and 4 bases stayed unmatched. CDR3 size: 15 residues. Written as DNA, the CDR3 is TGCGCCAGCAGCCACAGGGGACAGATGAACACTGAAGCTTTCTTT. Protein product: CASSHRGQMNTEAFF.